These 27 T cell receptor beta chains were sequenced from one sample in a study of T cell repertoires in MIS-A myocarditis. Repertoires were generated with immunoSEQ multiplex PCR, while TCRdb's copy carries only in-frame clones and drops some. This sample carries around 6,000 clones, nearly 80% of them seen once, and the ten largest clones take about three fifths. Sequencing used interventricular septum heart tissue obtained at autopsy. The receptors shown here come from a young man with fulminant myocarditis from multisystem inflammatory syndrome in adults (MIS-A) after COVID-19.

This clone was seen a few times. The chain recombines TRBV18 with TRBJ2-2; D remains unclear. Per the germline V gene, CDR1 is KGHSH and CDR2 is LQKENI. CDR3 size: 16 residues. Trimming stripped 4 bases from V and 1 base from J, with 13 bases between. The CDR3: CASSLRTGGNTGELFF. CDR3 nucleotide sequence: TGTGCCAGCTCACTCCGGACCGGTGGGAACACCGGGGAGCTGTTTTTT.

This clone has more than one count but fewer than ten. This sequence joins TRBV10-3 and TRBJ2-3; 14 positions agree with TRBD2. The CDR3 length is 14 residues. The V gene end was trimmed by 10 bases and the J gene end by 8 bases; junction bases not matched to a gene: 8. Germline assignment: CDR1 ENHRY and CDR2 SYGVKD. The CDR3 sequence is CATMTSGGVATQYF. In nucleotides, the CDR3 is TGTGCCACTATGACTAGCGGGGGGGTAGCTACGCAGTATTTT.

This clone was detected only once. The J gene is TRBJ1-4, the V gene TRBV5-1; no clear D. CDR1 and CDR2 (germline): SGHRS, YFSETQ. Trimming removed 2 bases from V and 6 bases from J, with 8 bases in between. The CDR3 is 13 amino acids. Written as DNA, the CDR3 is TGCGCCAGCAGCTTCAGTGGGGATGAAAAACTGTTTTTT. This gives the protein CASSFSGDEKLFF.

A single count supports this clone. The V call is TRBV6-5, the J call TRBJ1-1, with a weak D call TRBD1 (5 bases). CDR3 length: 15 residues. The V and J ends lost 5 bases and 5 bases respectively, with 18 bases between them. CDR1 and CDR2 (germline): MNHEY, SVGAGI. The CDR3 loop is CASSLQAAGGTEAFF. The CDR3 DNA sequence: TGTGCCAGCAGTCTCCAAGCGGCCGGGGGGACTGAAGCTTTCTTT.

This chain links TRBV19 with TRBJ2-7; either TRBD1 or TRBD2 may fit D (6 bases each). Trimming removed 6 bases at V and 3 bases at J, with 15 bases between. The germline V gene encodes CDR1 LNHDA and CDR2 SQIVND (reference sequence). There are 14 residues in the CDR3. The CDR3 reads CASSNFAGHYEQYF. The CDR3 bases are TGTGCCAGTAGCAACTTCGCGGGACACTACGAGCAGTACTTC.

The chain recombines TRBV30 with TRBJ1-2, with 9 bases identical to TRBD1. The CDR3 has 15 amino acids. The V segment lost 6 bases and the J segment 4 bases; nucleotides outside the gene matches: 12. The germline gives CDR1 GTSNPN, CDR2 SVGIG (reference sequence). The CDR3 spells CACITHRGQRYGYTF. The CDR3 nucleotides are TGTGCCTGTATAACACACAGGGGGCAGCGCTATGGCTACACCTTC.

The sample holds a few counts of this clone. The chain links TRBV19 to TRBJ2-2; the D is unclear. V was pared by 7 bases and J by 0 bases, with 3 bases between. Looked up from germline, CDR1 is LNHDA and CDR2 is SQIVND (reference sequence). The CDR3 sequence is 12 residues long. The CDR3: CASNPNTGELFF. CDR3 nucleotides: TGTGCCAGTAACCCGAACACCGGGGAGCTGTTTTTT.

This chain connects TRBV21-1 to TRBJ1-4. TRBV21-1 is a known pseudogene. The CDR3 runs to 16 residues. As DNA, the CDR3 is TGTGCCAGCAGTCTAACAGGGACTCCAACTAATGAAAAACTGTTTTTT. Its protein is CASSLTGTPTNEKLFF.

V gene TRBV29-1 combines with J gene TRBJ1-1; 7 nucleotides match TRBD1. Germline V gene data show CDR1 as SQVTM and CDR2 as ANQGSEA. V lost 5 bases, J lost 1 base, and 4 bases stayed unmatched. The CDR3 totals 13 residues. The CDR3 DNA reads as TGCAGCGTTCTGGCAGGGGGGAACACTGAAGCTTTCTTT. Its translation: CSVLAGGNTEAFF.

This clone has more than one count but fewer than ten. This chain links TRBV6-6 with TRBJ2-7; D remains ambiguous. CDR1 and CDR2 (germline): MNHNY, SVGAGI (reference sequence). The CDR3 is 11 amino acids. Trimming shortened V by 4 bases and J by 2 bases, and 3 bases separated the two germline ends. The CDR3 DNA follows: TGTGCCAGCAGTTCCCCCTACGAGCAGTACTTC. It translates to CASSSPYEQYF.

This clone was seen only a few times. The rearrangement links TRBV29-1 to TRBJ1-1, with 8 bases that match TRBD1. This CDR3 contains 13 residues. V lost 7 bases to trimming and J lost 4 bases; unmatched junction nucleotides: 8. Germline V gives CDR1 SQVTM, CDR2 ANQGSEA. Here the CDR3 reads CSGQGARGTEAFF. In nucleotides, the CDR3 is TGCAGCGGGCAGGGGGCAAGAGGCACTGAAGCTTTCTTT.

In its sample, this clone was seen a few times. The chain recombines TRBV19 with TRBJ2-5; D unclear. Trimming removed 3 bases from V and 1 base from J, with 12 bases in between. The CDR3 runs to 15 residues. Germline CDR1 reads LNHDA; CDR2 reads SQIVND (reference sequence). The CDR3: CASSIRPSVQETQYF. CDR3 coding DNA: TGTGCCAGTAGTATTCGGCCATCCGTCCAAGAGACCCAGTACTTC.

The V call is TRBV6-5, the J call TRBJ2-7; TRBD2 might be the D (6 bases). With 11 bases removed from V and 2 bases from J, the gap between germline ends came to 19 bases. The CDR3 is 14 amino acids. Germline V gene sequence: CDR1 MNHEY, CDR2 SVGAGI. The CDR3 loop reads CAAAGSGNAYEQYF. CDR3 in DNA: TGTGCCGCCGCGGGGTCGGGAAATGCCTACGAGCAGTACTTC.

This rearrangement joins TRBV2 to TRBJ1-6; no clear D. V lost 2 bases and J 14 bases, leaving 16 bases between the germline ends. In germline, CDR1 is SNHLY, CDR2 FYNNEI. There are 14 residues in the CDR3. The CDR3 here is CASSETQVALTLHF. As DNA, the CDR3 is TGTGCCAGCAGTGAAACGCAGGTCGCCCTCACCCTCCACTTT.

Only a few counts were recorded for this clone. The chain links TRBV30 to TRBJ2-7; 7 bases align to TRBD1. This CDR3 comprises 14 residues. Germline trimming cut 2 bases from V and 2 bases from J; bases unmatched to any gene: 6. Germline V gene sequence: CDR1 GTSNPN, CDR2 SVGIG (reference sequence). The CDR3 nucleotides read TGTGCCTGGAGTCCGGGGACAGTCGCCTACGAGCAGTACTTC. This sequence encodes CAWSPGTVAYEQYF.

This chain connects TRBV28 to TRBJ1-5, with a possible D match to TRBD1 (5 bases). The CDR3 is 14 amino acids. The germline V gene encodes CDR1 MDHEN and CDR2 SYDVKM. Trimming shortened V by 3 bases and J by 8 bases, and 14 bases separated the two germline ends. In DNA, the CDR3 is TGTGCCAGCAGTTTTTCTGGTCTGGGGGAGCCCCAGCATTTT. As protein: CASSFSGLGEPQHF.

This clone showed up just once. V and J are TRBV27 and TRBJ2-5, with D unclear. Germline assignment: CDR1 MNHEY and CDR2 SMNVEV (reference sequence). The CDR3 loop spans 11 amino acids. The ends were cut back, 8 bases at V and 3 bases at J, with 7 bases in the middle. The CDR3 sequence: CASRAEETQYF. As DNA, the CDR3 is TGTGCCAGCCGGGCGGAAGAGACCCAGTACTTC.

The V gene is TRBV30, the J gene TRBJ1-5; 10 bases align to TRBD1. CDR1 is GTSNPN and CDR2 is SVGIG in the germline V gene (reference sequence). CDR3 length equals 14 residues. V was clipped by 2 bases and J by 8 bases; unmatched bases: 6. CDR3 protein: CAWSTGQGVKPQHF. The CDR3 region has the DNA TGTGCCTGGAGTACTGGACAGGGGGTGAAGCCCCAGCATTTT.

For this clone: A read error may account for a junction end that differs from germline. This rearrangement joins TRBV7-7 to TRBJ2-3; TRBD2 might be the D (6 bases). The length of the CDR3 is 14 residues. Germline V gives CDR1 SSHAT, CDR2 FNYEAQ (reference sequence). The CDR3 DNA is TGTGCTAGCAGCTTGGCGGGGCTAACAGATACGCAGTATTTT. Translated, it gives CASSLAGLTDTQYF.

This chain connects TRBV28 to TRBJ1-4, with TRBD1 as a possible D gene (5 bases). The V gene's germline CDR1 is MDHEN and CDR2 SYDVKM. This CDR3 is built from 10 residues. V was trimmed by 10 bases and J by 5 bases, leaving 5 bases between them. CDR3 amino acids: CATGNEKLFF. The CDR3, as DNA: TGTGCCACAGGGAATGAAAAACTGTTTTTT.

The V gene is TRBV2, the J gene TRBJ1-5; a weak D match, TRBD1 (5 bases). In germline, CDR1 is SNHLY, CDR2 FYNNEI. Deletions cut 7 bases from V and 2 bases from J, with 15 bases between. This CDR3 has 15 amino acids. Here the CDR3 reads CASTMTDTRNQPQHF. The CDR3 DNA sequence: TGTGCCAGCACTATGACAGATACGCGCAATCAGCCCCAGCATTTT.

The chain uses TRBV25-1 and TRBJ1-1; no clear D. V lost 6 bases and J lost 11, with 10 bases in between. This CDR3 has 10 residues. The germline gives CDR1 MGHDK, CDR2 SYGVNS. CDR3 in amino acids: CASRGAGAFF. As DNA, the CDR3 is TGTGCCAGCAGAGGAGCTGGTGCTTTCTTT.

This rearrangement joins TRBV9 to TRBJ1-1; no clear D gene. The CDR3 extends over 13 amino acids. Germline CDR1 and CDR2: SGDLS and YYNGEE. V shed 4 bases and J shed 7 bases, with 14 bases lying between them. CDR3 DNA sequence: TGTGCCAGCAGCCCCCCCCACAACCATGAAGCTTTCTTT. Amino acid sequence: CASSPPHNHEAFF.

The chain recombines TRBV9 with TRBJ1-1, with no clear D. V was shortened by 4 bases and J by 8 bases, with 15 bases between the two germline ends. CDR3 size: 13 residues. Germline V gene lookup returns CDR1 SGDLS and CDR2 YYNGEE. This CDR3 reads CASSSRVIGEAFF. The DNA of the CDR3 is TGTGCCAGCAGCTCCCGGGTCATTGGGGAAGCTTTCTTT.

In DNA form, the CDR3 reads TGCGCCAGCAGCCAAGAGTTTGAGGGAACTGAAGCTTTCTTT. This encodes CASSQEFEGTEAFF. This sequence joins TRBV4-3 and TRBJ1-1; D uncertain. The CDR3 totals 14 residues. V lost 0 bases, J lost 5 bases, and 10 bases lay in between. The germline CDR1 and CDR2 sequences are LGHNA and YSLEER.

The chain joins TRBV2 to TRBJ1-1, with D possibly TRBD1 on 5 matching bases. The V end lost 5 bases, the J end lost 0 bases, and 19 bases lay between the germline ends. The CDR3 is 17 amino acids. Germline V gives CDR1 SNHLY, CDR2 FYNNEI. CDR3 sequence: CASSRDRPTVMNTEAFF. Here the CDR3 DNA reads TGTGCCAGCAGTCGAGATAGGCCGACAGTAATGAACACTGAAGCTTTCTTT. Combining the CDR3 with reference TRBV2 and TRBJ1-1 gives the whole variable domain EPEVTQTPSHQVTQMGQEVILRCVPISNHLYFYWYRQILGQKVEFLVSFYNNEISEKSEIFDDQFSVERPDGSNFTLKIRSTKLEDSAMYFCASSRDRPTVMNTEAFFGQGTRLTVV.

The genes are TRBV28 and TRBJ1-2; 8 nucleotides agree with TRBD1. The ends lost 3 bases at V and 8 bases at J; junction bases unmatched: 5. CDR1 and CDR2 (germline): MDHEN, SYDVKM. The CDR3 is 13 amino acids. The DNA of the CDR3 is TGTGCCAGCAGTTTCCGGGACAGGTGGGGCTACACCTTC. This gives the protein CASSFRDRWGYTF.